The T cell receptor (beta chain) under discussion was sequenced for a study of shared clonotypes between healthy human individuals (dated by TCRdb to 2020 to 2021). About the investigation overall: Three men and a couple of women, aged 18 to 49 years, made up the cohort. Each donor's leukapheresis produced roughly between roughly 0.85 and 10 billion PBMCs. Blood TCR repertoires of about 5 healthy adults were deeply sequenced to estimate repertoire size and the extent of clonotype sharing between individuals. For each donor, CD4 naive and CD4 memory were each given three plates, CD8 naive was given two plates, and CD8 memory was given one plate. To increase sequencing depth and limit assay-specific biases, different laboratories used diverse techniques to prepare libraries and sequence TCR repertoires.

CD8 naive samples were CD45RO-negative cells positively selected for CCR7, giving a CD45RA+CCR7+ population that excluded TemRA cells. The donors were healthy, HIV-negative adults with no recently reported acute infections or vaccinations. Every donor was a Caucasian adult living in Nashville, Tennessee, USA. After blood collection by leukapheresis, PBMCs were isolated using Ficoll-Histopaque density gradient centrifugation and then cryopreserved in the vapor phase of liquid nitrogen. Purity and quantity of every magnetically sorted T cell population were checked by analytical flow cytometry. From each sorted fraction, genomic DNA was isolated and quantified by UV absorbance on a Nanodrop 2000c. This clone occurred once. There is no known antigen for this receptor. Base qualities are not recorded, but no much larger clone differs from it by a single base. Points the paper makes about the study in general: Pairwise subsampling indicated that sequencing depth was expected to affect the degree of clonotype sharing among donors. Across a handful of donors, 5% to 6% of naive CD4, approximately 3.5% of naive CD8, around 2.5% of memory CD4, and over 0.35% of memory CD8 clonotypes were shared. Estimated clonotype richness was generally larger for naive than for memory subsets. Higher generation probabilities were observed for clonotypes shared by all four sorted-subset donors than for non-shared clonotypes. Because the study included only a small number of donors, the genetic and exposure-history diversity represented was limited. Incomplete sequencing was indicated by rarefaction of sorted-subset datasets, despite the large sequencing depth. Sampling was restricted to blood, and TCR repertoires in tissue are likely to differ from TCR repertoires in blood.

Using the deep immunoSEQ assay, TCR CDR3 regions were amplified from genomic DNA by multiplex PCR. Extracted genomic DNA from each cell subset was spread evenly across all wells of several immunoSEQ 96-well plates, with each plate serving as a replicate. Each replicate PCR for sorted subsets received roughly 200 ng genomic DNA, equal to roughly 30,000 T cell genomes. Purified libraries were quantified with a Qubit 3.0 fluorometer, sized on a Bioanalyzer 2100, and re-quantified with the KAPA Library Quantification kit. Every immunoSEQ 96-well plate was sequenced on a dedicated single-read 150-cycle Illumina NextSeq 550 flow cell. The source study handled its data this way. Because the immunoSEQ output held only junctional sequences and lacked quality scores, the filtering could not match the filtering applied to full-length reads. Sequences were annotated with PyIR, a Python wrapper for IgBLAST v1.9, and V/J genes and CDR3 were assigned using IMGT germline references. Reads were removed for weak V/J assignments (E-value above 1e-6), missing CDR3, stop codons, out-of-frame junctions, or ambiguous translated residues. V3J clonotypes were defined as sequences sharing an identical inferred V gene, J gene, and CDR3 amino acid sequence. Percentage overlap between repertoires was calculated by dividing the number of shared unique clonotypes by the size of the smaller repertoire. Repertoire richness was assessed with RTK rarefaction, the Chao1 estimator, and Recon v2.1 estimates of unobserved clonotypes. Generation probabilities were computed with OLGA for all TCRbeta clonotypes obtained by the gDNA method from a few donors. Sourced from immuneACCESS, this table was stored by TCRdb with only in-frame sequences that have V and J called. A share of the clones is absent; for the studies checked, an unresolved V gene accounts for under half, and the remainder has no known explanation. D and trimming were read from the DNA, whereas the V and J calls and clone size are those reported in that table. A total of more than 2 million clones appear in this sample, over 85% of them only once. Roughly 1% of the sample is taken by the ten largest.

The specimen was naive CD8+ T cells sorted from blood. The intended sense of this specimen's cell subset or site label: CD45RA+CCR7+. The receptor comes from a man aged 18-30 years in good health.

The DNA sequence is TGTGCCAGCAGTTCCTTACTGATCCGGACAGGGGGCAACTACGAGCAGTACTTC. Translation gives CASSSLLIRTGGNYEQYF. The chain is encoded by TRBV28 joined to TRBJ2-7, and 11 junctional nucleotides match TRBD1. For CDR1 and CDR2, the germline V gene lists MDHEN and SYDVKM. V is trimmed back by 4 bases and J by 3 bases, and the junction contains 14 bases that no gene match accounts for. The CDR3 contains 18 residues, cysteine and phenylalanine counted. Of all the DNA, just the CDR3 is kept, 54 bases in frame from base 1.